A single TCR beta chain is shown here with its context. Antigen unknown. This sample was taken from a study of OX40 agonist ivuxolimab in advanced cancers. General study results and limits: Expanded clones belonging to CD8+ T cells outnumbered, on average, those of CD4+.

Germline CDR1 is SEHNR and CDR2 is FQNEAQ (reference sequence). V lost 1 base and J 0 bases, leaving 7 bases between the germline ends. This CDR3 is 14 amino acids long. Profiling relied on immunoSEQ multiplex PCR, and the TCRdb table lists in-frame clones only, not all of them. The profile shows roughly 35,000 clones, roughly 81% of them singletons. The V call is TRBV7-9, the J call TRBJ2-7; D is unresolved. The material sequenced was CD4+ or CD8+ T cells sorted from blood, taken in a trial of the OX40 agonist ivuxolimab. The origin of this receptor is an adult with an advanced solid tumor such as melanoma, head and neck, liver or kidney cancer. DNA for the CDR3: TGTGCCAGCAGCTTAGGGCAGAGCTCCTACGAGCAGTACTTC. Protein sequence: CASSLGQSSYEQYF.